This TCR beta chain was captured by sequencing in a study of Tregs in tolerant kidney transplant recipients. Study observations and caveats: Tregs expanded with activated donor B cells seemed most donor-specific. Antigen-driven expansion was suggested because donor-specific Tregs expanded more than all Tregs in tolerant patients.

The nonmyeloablative bone marrow transplants came from related graft donors, with transient mixed chimerism. CD4+CD25+CD127- Tregs, CD4+CD25- non-Tregs, CD4 and CD8 cells were sorted. Regarding this clone: As yet, its antigen is unknown.

Sequenced by immunoSEQ multiplex PCR; TCRdb stores in-frame clones only, minus some. This repertoire shows tens of thousands of clones, roughly 93% found once; its top ten account for under 2%. Germline lookup yields CDR1 MDHEN and CDR2 SYDVKM. The ends lost 3 bases at V and 6 bases at J; junction bases unmatched: 9. The CDR3 extends over 16 amino acids. The specimen was CD4+ T cells from blood (PBMCs), collected 12 months after the transplant. The chain joins TRBV28 to TRBJ2-2, with 8 bases identical to TRBD2. This clonotype was obtained from a human patient who received a combined kidney and bone marrow transplant. The T cells may partly be graft donor cells. CDR3 sequence (DNA): TGTGCCAGCAGTTTGGTAGGGACTAGGTTGTCCGGGGAGCTGTTTTTT. This codes for CASSLVGTRLSGELFF.